This is a list of T cell receptor beta chains from one sample in a study of T cells after yellow fever vaccination. TCRdb analysed the 5' RACE reads with MiXCR anew, one entry per CDR3 protein. The sample holds about 340,000 distinct CDR3 sequences, roughly an eighth seen once. The material sequenced was CD4+ T cells sorted from PBMCs, taken 15 days after the yellow fever booster vaccination. The receptors stem from a man aged 18 to 35 who received the YFV17D yellow fever vaccine. Each CDR3 is given with its conserved first and last residue. Fields, in order: CDR3 protein, CDR3 DNA, CDR3 length, clone size, V gene, D gene, J gene. A D gene is named only where the DNA matches it firmly. The size field is filled for only some rows; it gives once, few, many or a size class.

cdr3_aa: CASSLARRVETQYF
cdr3_nt: TGTGCCAGCAGTTTAGCGCGTAGAGTGGAGACCCAGTACTTC
cdr3_length: 14
clone_size: .
v_call: TRBV12-3/TRBV12-4
d_call: .
j_call: TRBJ2-5

cdr3_aa: CSAGDWKQPQHF
cdr3_nt: TGCAGTGCTGGGGATTGGAAACAGCCCCAGCATTTT
cdr3_length: 12
clone_size: .
v_call: TRBV20-1
d_call: .
j_call: TRBJ1-5

cdr3_aa: CASSVRDISTGNTIYF
cdr3_nt: TGTGCCAGCAGCGTCCGGGACATAAGTACTGGAAACACCATATATTTT
cdr3_length: 16
clone_size: few
v_call: TRBV9
d_call: .
j_call: TRBJ1-3

cdr3_aa: CASSQESGQPQHF
cdr3_nt: TGCGCCAGCAGCCAAGAAAGTGGGCAGCCCCAGCATTTT
cdr3_length: 13
clone_size: few
v_call: TRBV4-3
d_call: .
j_call: TRBJ1-5

cdr3_aa: CASSLVAAGGHLGYTF
cdr3_nt: TGCGCCAGCAGCTTGGTAGCGGCAGGGGGTCACCTTGGCTACACCTTC
cdr3_length: 16
clone_size: many
v_call: TRBV5-1
d_call: TRBD1
j_call: TRBJ1-2

cdr3_aa: CASSPRTSEETQYF
cdr3_nt: TGTGCCAGCAGCCCCCGGACTAGCGAAGAGACCCAGTACTTC
cdr3_length: 14
clone_size: .
v_call: TRBV9
d_call: TRBD2
j_call: TRBJ2-5

cdr3_aa: CASSRGRLAGGTDTQYF
cdr3_nt: TGTGCCAGCAGCCGGGGGAGACTAGCGGGGGGCACAGATACGCAGTATTTT
cdr3_length: 17
clone_size: few
v_call: TRBV3-1
d_call: TRBD2
j_call: TRBJ2-3

cdr3_aa: CASSPSDRGSGYTF
cdr3_nt: TGTGCCAGCAGCCCGTCGGACAGGGGAAGTGGCTACACCTTC
cdr3_length: 14
clone_size: few
v_call: TRBV7-9
d_call: TRBD1
j_call: TRBJ1-2

cdr3_aa: CSARGSTSGDPDTQYF
cdr3_nt: TGCAGTGCTAGAGGGTCGACTAGCGGGGACCCAGATACGCAGTATTTT
cdr3_length: 16
clone_size: .
v_call: TRBV20-1
d_call: TRBD2
j_call: TRBJ2-3

cdr3_aa: CASSLGQRGLNEQFF
cdr3_nt: TGTGCCAGCAGCTTAGGGCAGCGGGGACTCAATGAGCAGTTCTTC
cdr3_length: 15
clone_size: .
v_call: TRBV7-8
d_call: TRBD2
j_call: TRBJ2-1

cdr3_aa: CASSERGVGSPLHF
cdr3_nt: TGTGCCAGCAGTGAACGGGGAGTCGGTTCACCCCTCCACTTT
cdr3_length: 14
clone_size: .
v_call: TRBV2
d_call: .
j_call: TRBJ1-6

cdr3_aa: CASSLSRVAGANVLTF
cdr3_nt: TGTGCCAGCAGCTTATCTAGAGTCGCTGGGGCCAACGTCCTGACTTTC
cdr3_length: 16
clone_size: .
v_call: TRBV7-2
d_call: .
j_call: TRBJ2-6

cdr3_aa: CASSLDWREQFF
cdr3_nt: TGCGCCAGCAGCTTGGACTGGCGGGAGCAGTTCTTC
cdr3_length: 12
clone_size: .
v_call: TRBV5-1
d_call: .
j_call: TRBJ2-1

cdr3_aa: CASSLGQDVGETQYF
cdr3_nt: TGTGCCAGCAGCTTAGGACAGGATGTGGGTGAGACCCAGTACTTC
cdr3_length: 15
clone_size: many
v_call: TRBV7-9
d_call: .
j_call: TRBJ2-5

cdr3_aa: CASSAQGQGNTEAFF
cdr3_nt: TGTGCCAGCAGCGCCCAGGGACAGGGGAACACTGAAGCTTTCTTT
cdr3_length: 15
clone_size: few
v_call: TRBV7-2
d_call: TRBD1
j_call: TRBJ1-1

cdr3_aa: CASRGTGPHEQFF
cdr3_nt: TGTGCCAGCAGAGGGACAGGTCCCCATGAGCAGTTCTTC
cdr3_length: 13
clone_size: .
v_call: TRBV5-4
d_call: TRBD1
j_call: TRBJ2-1

cdr3_aa: CASSLGTSTYNEQFF
cdr3_nt: TGTGCCAGCAGCTTAGGGACGTCCACTTACAATGAGCAGTTCTTC
cdr3_length: 15
clone_size: many
v_call: TRBV7-8
d_call: .
j_call: TRBJ2-1

cdr3_aa: CASSLARYNEQFF
cdr3_nt: TGTGCCAGCAGCTTGGCTAGATACAATGAGCAGTTCTTC
cdr3_length: 13
clone_size: .
v_call: TRBV5-4
d_call: .
j_call: TRBJ2-1

cdr3_aa: CASSSQGPNNSPLHF
cdr3_nt: TGTGCCAGCAGTTCGCAGGGGCCCAATAATTCACCCCTCCACTTT
cdr3_length: 15
clone_size: few
v_call: TRBV6-5
d_call: .
j_call: TRBJ1-6

cdr3_aa: CASSFDAGSTDTQYF
cdr3_nt: TGTGCCAGCAGTTTTGATGCAGGGAGCACAGATACGCAGTATTTT
cdr3_length: 15
clone_size: few
v_call: TRBV28
d_call: .
j_call: TRBJ2-3

cdr3_aa: CSARDRQGKETQYF
cdr3_nt: TGCAGTGCTAGAGACCGACAGGGGAAAGAGACCCAGTACTTC
cdr3_length: 14
clone_size: .
v_call: TRBV20-1
d_call: TRBD1
j_call: TRBJ2-5

cdr3_aa: CAWRGAAQETQYF
cdr3_nt: TGTGCCTGGCGTGGGGCAGCCCAAGAGACCCAGTACTTC
cdr3_length: 13
clone_size: few
v_call: TRBV30
d_call: .
j_call: TRBJ2-5

cdr3_aa: CASSESGTPIRGAFF
cdr3_nt: TGCGCCAGCAGTGAGTCGGGGACCCCCATCCGCGGAGCTTTCTTT
cdr3_length: 15
clone_size: few
v_call: TRBV10-1
d_call: .
j_call: TRBJ1-1

cdr3_aa: CSARDWGARAEAFF
cdr3_nt: TGCAGTGCTAGAGACTGGGGGGCGCGCGCTGAAGCTTTCTTT
cdr3_length: 14
clone_size: .
v_call: TRBV20-1
d_call: .
j_call: TRBJ1-1

cdr3_aa: CASSAGSPEAFF
cdr3_nt: TGCGCCAGCAGCGCAGGTTCCCCTGAAGCTTTCTTT
cdr3_length: 12
clone_size: .
v_call: TRBV5-1
d_call: .
j_call: TRBJ1-1

cdr3_aa: CASSLHIVNTEAFF
cdr3_nt: TGTGCCAGCAGTTTACACATTGTGAACACTGAAGCTTTCTTT
cdr3_length: 14
clone_size: .
v_call: TRBV6-1
d_call: .
j_call: TRBJ1-1

cdr3_aa: CASSLDGLYGYTF
cdr3_nt: TGCGCCAGCAGCTTGGATGGACTCTATGGCTACACCTTC
cdr3_length: 13
clone_size: .
v_call: TRBV5-1
d_call: .
j_call: TRBJ1-2

cdr3_aa: CSARSPPNYEQYF
cdr3_nt: TGCAGTGCTAGAAGTCCACCCAACTACGAGCAGTACTTC
cdr3_length: 13
clone_size: .
v_call: TRBV20-1
d_call: .
j_call: TRBJ2-7

cdr3_aa: CASRIDDNPIREQFF
cdr3_nt: TGTGCCAGCAGGATAGACGACAACCCCATCAGAGAGCAGTTCTTC
cdr3_length: 15
clone_size: .
v_call: TRBV12-3/TRBV12-4
d_call: .
j_call: TRBJ2-1

cdr3_aa: CSARGIAGGRTGELFF
cdr3_nt: TGCAGTGCTAGGGGTATAGCGGGGGGCCGCACCGGGGAGCTGTTTTTT
cdr3_length: 16
clone_size: few
v_call: TRBV20-1
d_call: TRBD2
j_call: TRBJ2-2

cdr3_aa: CASSPGQNYGYTF
cdr3_nt: TGTGCCAGCAGCCCGGGACAGAACTATGGCTACACCTTC
cdr3_length: 13
clone_size: many
v_call: TRBV7-2
d_call: TRBD1
j_call: TRBJ1-2

cdr3_aa: CSAGDVTNEKLFF
cdr3_nt: TGCAGTGCAGGGGACGTCACTAATGAAAAACTGTTTTTT
cdr3_length: 13
clone_size: many
v_call: TRBV20-1
d_call: .
j_call: TRBJ1-4

cdr3_aa: CASSDPGGDTDTQYF
cdr3_nt: TGCGCCAGCAGTGATCCCGGCGGGGACACAGATACGCAGTATTTT
cdr3_length: 15
clone_size: .
v_call: TRBV10-1
d_call: .
j_call: TRBJ2-3

cdr3_aa: CASSLGYTNYGYTF
cdr3_nt: TGTGCCAGCAGCTTAGGCTACACAAACTATGGCTACACCTTC
cdr3_length: 14
clone_size: .
v_call: TRBV7-2
d_call: .
j_call: TRBJ1-2

cdr3_aa: CSVHTGNGYTF
cdr3_nt: TGCAGCGTTCATACAGGCAACGGCTACACCTTC
cdr3_length: 11
clone_size: few
v_call: TRBV29-1
d_call: .
j_call: TRBJ1-2

cdr3_aa: CASSIKETQYF
cdr3_nt: TGTGCCAGCAGCATCAAGGAGACCCAGTACTTC
cdr3_length: 11
clone_size: many
v_call: TRBV21-1
d_call: .
j_call: TRBJ2-5

cdr3_aa: CASSSMAGGVTEAFF
cdr3_nt: TGTGCCAGCAGCTCGATGGCGGGAGGGGTCACTGAAGCTTTCTTT
cdr3_length: 15
clone_size: many
v_call: TRBV7-2
d_call: .
j_call: TRBJ1-1

cdr3_aa: CASMGAGGNQPQHF
cdr3_nt: TGTGCCAGCATGGGGGCTGGGGGCAATCAGCCCCAGCATTTT
cdr3_length: 14
clone_size: .
v_call: TRBV2
d_call: .
j_call: TRBJ1-5

cdr3_aa: CASSSGLAVVDTQYF
cdr3_nt: TGCGCCAGCAGCTCCGGACTAGCGGTTGTAGATACGCAGTATTTT
cdr3_length: 15
clone_size: many
v_call: TRBV5-1
d_call: TRBD2
j_call: TRBJ2-3

cdr3_aa: CASNLGKATDTQYF
cdr3_nt: TGTGCCAGTAATCTCGGCAAGGCCACAGATACGCAGTATTTT
cdr3_length: 14
clone_size: .
v_call: TRBV19
d_call: .
j_call: TRBJ2-3

cdr3_aa: CASSLGEAGDEQFF
cdr3_nt: TGCGCCAGCAGCCTCGGGGAGGCTGGGGATGAGCAGTTCTTC
cdr3_length: 14
clone_size: few
v_call: TRBV5-1
d_call: .
j_call: TRBJ2-1

cdr3_aa: CASRTGSSTDTQYF
cdr3_nt: TGTGCCTCCAGGACAGGGAGTAGCACAGATACGCAGTATTTT
cdr3_length: 14
clone_size: few
v_call: TRBV7-3
d_call: TRBD1
j_call: TRBJ2-3

cdr3_aa: CATAAGRLVGETQYF
cdr3_nt: TGTGCCACCGCCGCCGGGAGATTGGTTGGGGAGACCCAGTACTTC
cdr3_length: 15
clone_size: .
v_call: TRBV24-1
d_call: .
j_call: TRBJ2-5

cdr3_aa: CSARDYRLYGYTF
cdr3_nt: TGCAGTGCTAGAGATTACAGGCTCTATGGCTACACCTTC
cdr3_length: 13
clone_size: many
v_call: TRBV20-1
d_call: .
j_call: TRBJ1-2

cdr3_aa: CASEGRVDSGSSGANVLTF
cdr3_nt: TGTGCCAGCGAGGGTCGGGTAGATAGCGGCAGCTCTGGGGCCAACGTCCTGACTTTC
cdr3_length: 19
clone_size: .
v_call: TRBV28
d_call: .
j_call: TRBJ2-6

cdr3_aa: CASSYHQSYGYTF
cdr3_nt: TGTGCCAGCAGTTATCATCAGTCTTATGGCTACACCTTC
cdr3_length: 13
clone_size: few
v_call: TRBV6-2/TRBV6-3
d_call: .
j_call: TRBJ1-2

cdr3_aa: CASSVLGNNEQFF
cdr3_nt: TGTGCCAGCAGCGTACTAGGGAATAATGAACAGTTCTTC
cdr3_length: 13
clone_size: .
v_call: TRBV9
d_call: .
j_call: TRBJ2-1

cdr3_aa: CASSPGVDQPQHF
cdr3_nt: TGTGCCAGCTCACCAGGGGTAGATCAGCCCCAGCATTTT
cdr3_length: 13
clone_size: few
v_call: TRBV18
d_call: .
j_call: TRBJ1-5

cdr3_aa: CASTSRALNTGELFF
cdr3_nt: TGTGCCAGCACCTCCCGGGCCCTGAACACCGGGGAGCTGTTTTTT
cdr3_length: 15
clone_size: many
v_call: TRBV12-3/TRBV12-4
d_call: .
j_call: TRBJ2-2

cdr3_aa: CASSFEETQYF
cdr3_nt: TGTGCCAGCAGCTTTGAAGAGACCCAGTACTTC
cdr3_length: 11
clone_size: medium-sized
v_call: TRBV5-1
d_call: .
j_call: TRBJ2-5